The rows below give T cell receptor beta chains drawn from one sample of a study of metastatic and nonmetastatic thyroid tumors. TCRdb re-called the PCR reads through MiXCR. Among more than 40,000 clones listed, 3.5% to 5% were seen once. The sample was blood. The receptors were sampled from a female donor with papillary thyroid cancer or a benign thyroid nodule (not recorded which). Some clones in this sample may be carry-over from other donors' samples. Both conserved end residues are part of each CDR3. The D gene is left open where the match is weak. Expanded clones are given a class, and other clones once, few, many or no size at all.

v_gene,d_gene,j_gene,abundance,CDR3nt,CDR3aa
TRBV6-1,.,TRBJ1-2,medium-sized,TGTGCCAGCAGTGAGATTCGAGGGGTCATTATTGGCTATGGCTACACCTTC,CASSEIRGVIIGYGYTF
TRBV7-3,.,TRBJ1-1,many,TGTGCCAGCAGCCAGACGTTGAACACTGAAGCTTTCTTT,CASSQTLNTEAFF
TRBV27,.,TRBJ2-7,few,TGTGCCAGCAGTTCCGATTTCTCCTACGAGCAGTACTTC,CASSSDFSYEQYF
TRBV6-2/TRBV6-3,.,TRBJ2-3,few,TGTGCCAGCAGCTTGGACGGGGGCGCAGATACGCAGTATTTT,CASSLDGGADTQYF
TRBV19,.,TRBJ1-1,many,TGTGCCAGTAGTTCGGGGGCGAGTTTGAACACTGAAGCTTTCTTT,CASSSGASLNTEAFF
TRBV6-1,.,TRBJ2-1,.,TGTGCCAGCAGGGGGCAGGGAGTGAATGAGCAGTTCTTC,CASRGQGVNEQFF
TRBV5-6,TRBD1,TRBJ1-6,.,TGTGCCAGCAGCTTGGGACAGGGGGGGTCACCCCTCCACTTT,CASSLGQGGSPLHF
TRBV7-9,.,TRBJ1-4,.,TGTGCCAGCAGCTTAGTCTCAGGCGGTTTAAATGAAAAACTGTTTTTT,CASSLVSGGLNEKLFF
TRBV7-2,.,TRBJ2-7,.,TGCGCCAGCAGCTTGGCGATCGGGTACGAGGAGTACTTC,CASSLAIGYEEYF
TRBV7-2,.,TRBJ1-2,few,TGTGCCAGCAGCTTACACGTGGCATGGGGCTTGTATGGCTACACCTTC,CASSLHVAWGLYGYTF
TRBV30,.,TRBJ1-2,few,TGTGCCTGGGGGTCACTCTATGGCTACACCTTC,CAWGSLYGYTF
TRBV19,.,TRBJ2-6,many,TGTGCCACCTCGGGATATCCTGGGGCCAACGTCCTGACTTTC,CATSGYPGANVLTF
TRBV6-6,.,TRBJ2-5,many,TGTGCCAGCAGTTACTCGGGCGGGACCTCGGAGACCCAGTACTTC,CASSYSGGTSETQYF
TRBV30,TRBD2,TRBJ2-3,once,TGTGCCTGGAGTGCCGGGGGGGCTGCAGATACGCAGTATTTT,CAWSAGGAADTQYF
TRBV6-1,.,TRBJ2-7,medium-sized,TGTGCCAGCAGTCCAAACGATCAATACTACGAGCAGTACTTC,CASSPNDQYYEQYF
TRBV6-1,.,TRBJ1-1,.,TGTGCCAGCAGTGGATCGTGGGACACTGAAGCTTTATTT,CASSGSWDTEALF
TRBV18,.,TRBJ2-2,.,TGTGCCAGCTCACCAGATAGCGGGGAGCTGTTTTTT,CASSPDSGELFF
TRBV27,TRBD2,TRBJ2-7,many,TGTGCCAGCCGACAGCGGGGGCCCTACGAGCAGTACTTC,CASRQRGPYEQYF